These 29 T cell receptor beta chains were all obtained from the same sample, sequenced in a study of blood T cell repertoires in COVID-19. Using immunoSEQ multiplex PCR, the repertoire was profiled, and TCRdb retains in-frame clones only, with some absent. The data contain more than 300,000 clones, about 90% of them singletons. The sample taken for sequencing was peripheral blood. All receptors derive from a man between 18 and 29 years old who had recovered from COVID-19.

The rearrangement links TRBV6-5 to TRBJ1-5; maybe TRBD1 (5 bases). Germline V gene data show CDR1 as MNHEY and CDR2 as SVGAGI. The CDR3 has 15 residues. The V end lost 6 bases, the J end lost 3 bases, and 15 bases lay between the germline ends. The chain's CDR3 is CASRQTLGDNQPQHF. CDR3 nucleotide sequence: TGTGCCAGCAGACAAACCTTAGGGGACAATCAGCCCCAGCATTTT.

This chain connects TRBV5-1 to TRBJ2-4; TRBD2 agrees at 7 bases. CDR1 and CDR2 (germline): SGHRS, YFSETQ. Unmatched junction bases numbered 6, after V lost 1 base and J lost 5 bases. This CDR3 contains 15 residues. As DNA, the CDR3 is TGCGCCAGCAGCTTGATCGGGGGGAAAGAAAACATTCAGTACTTC. Translation gives CASSLIGGKENIQYF. The full variable domain, completed using reference TRBV5-1 and TRBJ2-4, is KAGVTQTPRYLIKTRGQQVTLSCSPISGHRSVSWYQQTPGQGLQFLFEYFSETQRNKGNFPGRFSGRQFSNSRSEMNVSTLELGDSALYLCASSLIGGKENIQYFGAGTRLSVL.

The chain couples TRBV6-5 to TRBJ1-2; D ambiguous. V gave up 6 bases and J gave up 2 bases, with 10 bases separating them. The CDR3 totals 13 residues. Germline-derived CDR1 and CDR2 are MNHEY and SVGAGI. The CDR3 loop reads CASSPTGNYGYTF. The CDR3 DNA reads as TGTGCCAGCAGCCCGACGGGGAACTATGGCTACACCTTC.

This chain connects TRBV5-1 to TRBJ2-1; tentatively, D is TRBD1 (7 bases). V dropped 7 bases and J dropped 3 bases, with 14 bases sitting between them. The CDR3 consists of 14 residues. The germline V gene encodes CDR1 SGHRS and CDR2 YFSETQ. The CDR3 nucleotides read TGCGCCAGCCGCGGGACAGAAAGCTACAATGAGCAGTTCTTC. Encoded protein: CASRGTESYNEQFF.

The CDR3 sequence: CASSLWGGTVTDTQYF. In DNA, the CDR3 is TGTGCCAGCAGCTTGTGGGGGGGAACGGTCACAGATACGCAGTATTTT. The chain recombines TRBV7-8 with TRBJ2-3; TRBD2 agrees at 7 bases. With 3 bases clipped from V and 2 bases from J, the junction kept 8 bases outside the gene matches. The CDR3 loop spans 16 amino acids. Germline V CDR1 and CDR2: SGHVS, FQNEAQ.

The chain combines TRBV30 with TRBJ1-2; weak D call: TRBD1 (5 bases). Germline values: CDR1 GTSNPN, CDR2 SVGIG (reference sequence). V lost 0 bases, J lost 4 bases, and 15 bases lay in between. The CDR3 has 15 residues. The CDR3: CAWSVPGLASYGYTF. For the CDR3, the DNA is TGTGCCTGGAGTGTCCCAGGGTTGGCGAGCTATGGCTACACCTTC.

The chain couples TRBV30 to TRBJ1-1; maybe TRBD1 (6 bases). Germline CDR1 reads GTSNPN; CDR2 reads SVGIG (reference sequence). Trimming removed 5 bases at V and 3 bases at J, with 19 bases between. This CDR3 has 15 residues. The CDR3 nucleotides are TGTGCCTGGGAAGGCCAGGGGTCCGGGTACACTGAAGCTTTCTTT. Translation: CAWEGQGSGYTEAFF.

This clone was observed a few times. The chain joins TRBV19 to TRBJ1-5; the match to TRBD1 covers 8 bases. The ends lost 1 base at V and 4 bases at J; junction bases unmatched: 6. In germline, CDR1 is LNHDA, CDR2 SQIVND (reference sequence). This CDR3 is 16 amino acids long. The CDR3 is CASSIGKGQVNQPQHF. The CDR3 bases are TGTGCCAGTAGTATAGGAAAGGGACAGGTGAATCAGCCCCAGCATTTT.

The chain is built from TRBV19 and TRBJ1-2, with TRBD1 identical over 7 bases. The CDR3 totals 16 residues. Germline trimming cut 0 bases from V and 7 bases from J; bases unmatched to any gene: 11. CDR1 LNHDA and CDR2 SQIVND come from the germline V gene (reference sequence). The CDR3 spells CASSIDFPPDRAGYTF. DNA for the CDR3: TGTGCCAGTAGTATAGATTTCCCGCCTGACAGGGCTGGCTACACCTTC.

This sequence joins TRBV4-1 and TRBJ1-5, with D unclear. Trimming cost V 3 bases and J 5 bases, with 23 bases left between them. CDR3 size: 18 residues. Germline V gives CDR1 MGHRA, CDR2 YSYEKL. CDR3 nucleotide sequence: TGCGCCAGCAGCCAGAAAATGTTCATTCAACAGTCTTATCAGCCCCAGCATTTT. Residues: CASSQKMFIQQSYQPQHF.

V usage is TRBV7-9 and J usage is TRBJ1-4; 9 bases are a match to TRBD1. V gave up 3 bases and J gave up 7 bases; unmatched junction bases: 6. CDR1 SEHNR and CDR2 FQNEAQ come from the germline V gene (reference sequence). This CDR3 has 15 residues. The CDR3 loop is CASSLGQGGGEKLFF. CDR3 sequence (DNA): TGTGCCAGCAGCTTGGGACAGGGAGGAGGTGAAAAACTGTTTTTT.

V is TRBV6-1 and J is TRBJ1-2, with 12 bases identical to TRBD1. The CDR3 has 18 residues. Germline V gene data show CDR1 as MNHNS and CDR2 as SASEGT. With 2 bases clipped from V and 3 bases from J, the junction kept 10 bases outside the gene matches. This CDR3 reads CASSEIKGTGGADYGYTF. The DNA for the CDR3 is TGTGCCAGCAGTGAAATAAAAGGGACAGGGGGCGCTGACTATGGCTACACCTTC.

The rearrangement uses TRBV2 and TRBJ1-1, with D perhaps TRBD1 (6 bases). The CDR3 runs to 13 residues. V was trimmed by 7 bases and J by 3 bases, leaving 12 bases between them. CDR1 is SNHLY and CDR2 is FYNNEI in the germline V gene. CDR3 coding DNA: TGTGCCAGCACCCCACAGGGTTACACTGAAGCTTTCTTT. This gives the protein CASTPQGYTEAFF.

This clone was picked up one time. This chain links TRBV6-4 with TRBJ1-2, with TRBD1 matching 9 bases. The CDR3 runs to 13 residues. V trimming: 6 bases; J trimming: 8 bases; junction bases outside the gene matches: 7. Germline CDR1 is MRHNA and CDR2 is SNTAGT. The CDR3 nucleotides read TGTGCCAGCAGCGGGACAGGGTTCGACGGCTACACCTTC. It yields the protein CASSGTGFDGYTF.

This clone was seen just once. This chain uses TRBV4-1 with TRBJ1-1, with D perhaps TRBD1 (5 bases). With 4 bases removed from V and 1 base from J, the gap between germline ends came to 13 bases. This CDR3 is 15 amino acids long. Germline V gene sequence: CDR1 MGHRA, CDR2 YSYEKL. The CDR3 spells CASSLTVLKNTEAFF. In nucleotides, the CDR3 is TGCGCCAGCAGCCTGACAGTCTTAAAGAACACTGAAGCTTTCTTT.

This clone was seen just once. J is TRBJ2-1 and V is TRBV11-3; 7 bases map to TRBD2. The CDR3 is made up of 15 amino acids. Germline CDR1 reads SGHNT; CDR2 reads YENEEA. Trimming removed 5 bases from V and 5 bases from J; junction bases left unmatched: 9. The CDR3 DNA follows: TGTGCCAGCAGCCCAAGCCCGGGACTAAACAATGAGCAGTTCTTC. As protein: CASSPSPGLNNEQFF.

The CDR3 is CATSRIPGGTSGEQFF. The CDR3 DNA reads TGTGCCACCAGCAGGATCCCGGGAGGGACTAGCGGAGAGCAGTTCTTC. This chain connects TRBV15 to TRBJ2-1, with TRBD2 matching 11 bases. Germline-derived CDR1 and CDR2 are LNHNV and YYDKDF (reference sequence). The CDR3 sequence is 16 residues long. V lost 3 bases, J lost 10 bases, and 11 bases stayed unmatched.

The chain has TRBV6-2 or TRBV6-3 and TRBJ1-2, with TRBD1 matching 8 bases. The trim removed 2 bases at V and 4 bases at J, leaving 15 bases unmatched. This CDR3 contains 18 residues. Germline CDR1 is MNHEY and CDR2 is SVGEGT. The CDR3 DNA is TGTGCCAGCAGTTACAGGGTATTGCCGGGACAGGCTTCCTATGGCTACACCTTC. Translated, it gives CASSYRVLPGQASYGYTF.

This clone has only one observation. The J gene is TRBJ1-2, the V gene TRBV5-1; TRBD1 aligns across 9 bases. The V gene's germline CDR1 is SGHRS and CDR2 YFSETQ. This CDR3 comprises 14 residues. After removal of 4 bases from V and 8 bases from J, the junction contained 9 bases not matched to a gene. CDR3 nucleotide sequence: TGCGCCAGCAGCCAGGGACAGGGAGAGAAGGGCTACACCTTC. The encoded protein is CASSQGQGEKGYTF.

This sequence joins TRBV29-1 and TRBJ1-3, with 8 bases that match TRBD1. The CDR3 extends over 13 amino acids. J gave up 2 bases and V 6 bases, and 3 bases lay outside the gene matches. Germline V gives CDR1 SQVTM, CDR2 ANQGSEA. The CDR3 is CSVQTGAGNTIYF. CDR3 sequence (DNA): TGCAGCGTCCAGACAGGGGCTGGAAACACCATATATTTT.

This rearrangement joins TRBV24-1 to TRBJ2-2, with D possibly TRBD2 on 6 matching bases. The CDR3 extends over 14 amino acids. CDR1 and CDR2 from the germline V gene are KGHDR and SFDVKD. The germline V and J ends were trimmed by 9 bases and 1 base, with 11 bases remaining between them. As DNA, the CDR3 is TGTGCCACCTCCGGGGGTCTGAACACCGGGGAGCTGTTTTTT. Translation: CATSGGLNTGELFF.

This clone was seen just once. V gene TRBV27 combines with J gene TRBJ2-7, with 7 nucleotides matching TRBD2. The length of the CDR3 is 13 residues. Looked up from germline, CDR1 is MNHEY and CDR2 is SMNVEV (reference sequence). J was trimmed by 4 bases and V by 6 bases; bases with no gene match: 6. CDR3 residues: CASSTGLRYEQYF. The CDR3 DNA is TGTGCCAGCAGCACGGGACTAAGGTACGAGCAGTACTTC.

This clone has a single count. V is TRBV25-1 and J is TRBJ2-5; 7 bases are a match to TRBD2. The CDR3 contains 14 residues. From germline, CDR1 is MGHDK and CDR2 SYGVNS. V shed 7 bases and J 4 bases; nucleotides not matched to a gene: 9. The CDR3 DNA follows: TGTGCCAGCACCCGAGGCCGGGAGGTAGAGACCCAGTACTTC. Amino acid sequence: CASTRGREVETQYF.

In this sample, this clone turned up once. This sequence joins TRBV27 and TRBJ2-3; TRBD2 agrees at 7 bases. Trimming removed 4 bases from V and 4 bases from J; junction bases left unmatched: 5. The CDR3 consists of 14 residues. Germline CDR1 reads MNHEY; CDR2 reads SMNVEV (reference sequence). Here the CDR3 DNA reads TGTGCCAGCAGTTGGAGGGAGGGCCCAGATACGCAGTATTTT. Protein product: CASSWREGPDTQYF.

The chain uses TRBV7-9 and TRBJ2-7, with 7 bases lining up with TRBD1. The CDR3 loop spans 14 amino acids. V lost 7 bases, J lost 2 bases, and 8 bases stayed unmatched. Germline CDR1 is SEHNR and CDR2 is FQNEAQ (reference sequence). CDR3 amino acids: CASNGGQAPYEQYF. For the CDR3, the DNA is TGTGCCAGCAACGGAGGACAGGCCCCCTACGAGCAGTACTTC.

The chain combines TRBV27 with TRBJ2-5, with D possibly TRBD1 on 5 matching bases. V was shortened by 0 bases and J by 9 bases, with 17 bases between the two germline ends. The germline gives CDR1 MNHEY, CDR2 SMNVEV (reference sequence). The CDR3 has 15 amino acids. DNA of the CDR3: TGTGCCAGCAGTTTATCGCCCCCCGACAGTTTGCCCCAGTACTTC. Translating gives CASSLSPPDSLPQYF.

The rearrangement uses TRBV9 and TRBJ2-2; 10 bases are a match to TRBD1. Germline V gene sequence: CDR1 SGDLS, CDR2 YYNGEE. The length of the CDR3 is 15 residues. The J segment lost 4 bases and the V segment lost 2 bases, leaving 2 bases of the junction unmatched. The CDR3 loop reads CASSVGQGVTGELFF. The DNA of the CDR3 is TGTGCCAGCAGCGTCGGACAGGGGGTCACCGGGGAGCTGTTTTTT.

The V gene is TRBV2, the J gene TRBJ1-1; D is perhaps TRBD1 (5 bases). CDR3 length: 13 residues. Trimming pared 9 bases from V and 1 base from J, leaving 12 bases between. Germline lookup yields CDR1 SNHLY and CDR2 FYNNEI. CDR3 loop: CASPWTTNTEAFF. The CDR3 DNA is TGTGCCAGTCCTTGGACAACGAACACTGAAGCTTTCTTT.

This chain connects TRBV7-6 to TRBJ2-1, with 7 bases aligning to TRBD1. This CDR3 is built from 14 residues. Germline V lookup: CDR1 SGHVS, CDR2 FNYEAQ. The V gene end was trimmed by 1 base and the J gene end by 8 bases; junction bases not matched to a gene: 5. CDR3: CASSLGQGVDEQFF. In DNA, the CDR3 is TGTGCCAGCAGCTTAGGGCAGGGGGTTGATGAGCAGTTCTTC.